This TCR beta chain was identified in a study of T cell responses to AZD1222 COVID-19 vaccine. Points from the study as a whole: Close to half of spike-specific TCRs reportedly recognize unmutated variant regions. CD4 TCRs linked to vaccination spanned spike, dominating at 160-218 and 743-854. Most donors were white British, females outnumbered males, and clonal diversity was possibly underestimated.

Libraries were prepared by immunoSEQ multiplex PCR; TCRdb keeps only in-frame clonotypes and omits some of them. The repertoire holds 120,000 to 150,000 clones, with roughly 90% as singletons. A word on this clone: Its antigen is unknown.

CDR1 is GTSNPN and CDR2 is SVGIG in the germline V gene (reference sequence). This CDR3 has 13 amino acids. Germline trimming cut 5 bases from V and 5 bases from J; bases unmatched to any gene: 6. This receptor was identified in an adult in good health. The material was peripheral blood, obtained on day 0 of AZD1222 vaccination. J is TRBJ2-5 and V is TRBV30, with 9 bases that match TRBD1. The CDR3 here is CAWDRGEGETQYF. CDR3 nucleotide sequence: TGTGCCTGGGACAGGGGGGAAGGGGAGACCCAGTACTTC. Complete variable domain (other parts from reference TRBV30 and TRBJ2-5): SQTIHQWPATLVQPVGSPLSLECTVEGTSNPNLYWYRQAAGRGLQLLFYSVGIGQISSEVPQNLSASRPQDRQFILSSKKLLLSDSGFYLCAWDRGEGETQYFGPGTRLLVL.